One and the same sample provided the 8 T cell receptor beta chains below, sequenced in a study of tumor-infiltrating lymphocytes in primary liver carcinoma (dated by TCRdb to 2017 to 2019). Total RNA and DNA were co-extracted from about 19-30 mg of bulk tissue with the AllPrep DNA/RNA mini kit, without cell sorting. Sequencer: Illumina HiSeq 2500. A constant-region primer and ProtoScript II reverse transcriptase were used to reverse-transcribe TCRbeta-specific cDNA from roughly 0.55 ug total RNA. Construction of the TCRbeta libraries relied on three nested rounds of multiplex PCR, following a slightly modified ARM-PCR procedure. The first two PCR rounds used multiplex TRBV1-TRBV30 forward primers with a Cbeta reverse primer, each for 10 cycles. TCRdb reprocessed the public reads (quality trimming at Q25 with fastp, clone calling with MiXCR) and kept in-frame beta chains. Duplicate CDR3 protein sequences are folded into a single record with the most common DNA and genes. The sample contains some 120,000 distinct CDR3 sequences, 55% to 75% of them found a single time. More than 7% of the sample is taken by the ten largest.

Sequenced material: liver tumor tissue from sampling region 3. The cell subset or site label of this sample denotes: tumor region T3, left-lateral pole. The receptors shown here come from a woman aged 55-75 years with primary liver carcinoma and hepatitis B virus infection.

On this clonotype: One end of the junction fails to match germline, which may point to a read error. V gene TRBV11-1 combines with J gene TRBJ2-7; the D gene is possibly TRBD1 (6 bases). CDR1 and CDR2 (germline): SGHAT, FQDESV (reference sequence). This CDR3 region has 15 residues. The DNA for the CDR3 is TGTGTCAGCGGCCCTCGGACAGCAGGAGTACGCGAGCAGTACTTC. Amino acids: CVSGPRTAGVREQYF.

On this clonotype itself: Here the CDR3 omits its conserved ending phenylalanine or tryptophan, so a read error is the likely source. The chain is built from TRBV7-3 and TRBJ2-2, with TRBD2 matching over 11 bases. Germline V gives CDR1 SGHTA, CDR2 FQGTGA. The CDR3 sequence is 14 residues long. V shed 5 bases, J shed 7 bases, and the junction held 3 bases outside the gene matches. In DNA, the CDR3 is TGTGCCAGCAGCCGTAGCGGGAGGGGCGGGGAGCTGTTTTGT. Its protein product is CASSRSGRGGELFC.

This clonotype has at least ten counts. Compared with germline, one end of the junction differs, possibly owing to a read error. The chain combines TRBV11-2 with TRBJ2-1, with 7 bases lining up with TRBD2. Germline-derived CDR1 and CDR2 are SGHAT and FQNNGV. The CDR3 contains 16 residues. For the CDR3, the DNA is TGTGCCGGCAGCTTAGGTTTTCTAGCGGACTACAATGAGCAGTTCTTC. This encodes CAGSLGFLADYNEQFF.

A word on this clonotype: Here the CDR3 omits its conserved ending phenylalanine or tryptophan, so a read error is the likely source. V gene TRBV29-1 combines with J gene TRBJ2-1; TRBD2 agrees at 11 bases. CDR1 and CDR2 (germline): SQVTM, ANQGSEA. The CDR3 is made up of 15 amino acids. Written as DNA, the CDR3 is TGCAGCATTGAGGTCCTGACTAGCGGGATTAATGAGCAGTTCCTC. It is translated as CSIEVLTSGINEQFL.

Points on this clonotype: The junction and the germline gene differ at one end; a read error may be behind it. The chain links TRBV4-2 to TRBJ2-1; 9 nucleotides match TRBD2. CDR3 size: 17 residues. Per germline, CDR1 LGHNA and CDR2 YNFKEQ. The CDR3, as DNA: TGTGTCAGCAGCCAAGAAGCAAGGCGGGAGGGGGCCAATGGGCAGTTCTTC. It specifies CVSSQEARREGANGQFF.

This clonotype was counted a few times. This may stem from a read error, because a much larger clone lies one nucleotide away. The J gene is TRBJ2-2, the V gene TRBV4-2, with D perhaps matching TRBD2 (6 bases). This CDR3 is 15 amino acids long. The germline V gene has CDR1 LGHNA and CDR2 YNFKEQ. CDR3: CASSARASATRELFF. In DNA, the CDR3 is TGTGCCAGCAGCGCTCGGGCTAGCGCCACCAGGGAGCTGTTTTTT.

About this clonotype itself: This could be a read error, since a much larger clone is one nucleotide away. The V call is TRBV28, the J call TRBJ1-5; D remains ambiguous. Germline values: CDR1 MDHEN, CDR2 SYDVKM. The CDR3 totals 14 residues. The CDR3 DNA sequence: TGTGCCAGCGCCGGGCAATATAGCAATCGGCCCCAGCATTTT. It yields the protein CASAGQYSNRPQHF.

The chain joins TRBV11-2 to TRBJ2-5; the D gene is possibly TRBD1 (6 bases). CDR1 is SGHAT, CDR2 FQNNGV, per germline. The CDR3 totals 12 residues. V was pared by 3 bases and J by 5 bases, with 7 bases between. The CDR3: CASSLGAETQYF. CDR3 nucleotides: TGTGCCAGCAGCTTGGGGGCGGAGACCCAGTACTTC.